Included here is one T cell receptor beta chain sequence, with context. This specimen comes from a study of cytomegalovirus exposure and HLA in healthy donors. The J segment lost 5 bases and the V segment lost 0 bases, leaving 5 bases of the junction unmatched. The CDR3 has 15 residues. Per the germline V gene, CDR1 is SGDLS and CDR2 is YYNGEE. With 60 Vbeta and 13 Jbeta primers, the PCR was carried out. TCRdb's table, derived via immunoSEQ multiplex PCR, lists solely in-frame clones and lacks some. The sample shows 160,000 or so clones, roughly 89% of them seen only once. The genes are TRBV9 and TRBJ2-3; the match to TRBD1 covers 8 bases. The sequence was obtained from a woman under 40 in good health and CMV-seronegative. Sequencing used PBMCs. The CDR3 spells CASSVAGGRIDTQYF. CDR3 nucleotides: TGTGCCAGCAGCGTAGCAGGGGGCAGGATAGATACGCAGTATTTT. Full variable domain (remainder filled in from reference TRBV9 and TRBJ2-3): DSGVTQTPKHLITATGQRVTLRCSPRSGDLSVYWYQQSLDQGLQFLIQYYNGEERAKGNILERFSAQQFPDLHSELNLSSLELGDSALYFCASSVAGGRIDTQYFGPGTRLTVL.